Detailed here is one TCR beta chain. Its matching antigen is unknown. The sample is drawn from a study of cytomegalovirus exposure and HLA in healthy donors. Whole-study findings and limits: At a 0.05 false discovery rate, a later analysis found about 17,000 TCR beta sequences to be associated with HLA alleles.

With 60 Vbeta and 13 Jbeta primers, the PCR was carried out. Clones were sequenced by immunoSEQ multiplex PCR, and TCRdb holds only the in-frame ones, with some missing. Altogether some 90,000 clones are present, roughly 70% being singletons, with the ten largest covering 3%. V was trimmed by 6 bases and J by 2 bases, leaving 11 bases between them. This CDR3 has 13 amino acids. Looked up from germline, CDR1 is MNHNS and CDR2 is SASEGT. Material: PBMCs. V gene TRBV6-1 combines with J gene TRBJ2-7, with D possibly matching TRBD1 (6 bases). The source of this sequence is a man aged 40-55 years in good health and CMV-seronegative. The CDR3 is CASRVRGPYEQYF. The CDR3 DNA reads TGTGCCAGCAGGGTCAGGGGACCCTACGAGCAGTACTTC.